These 23 T cell receptor beta chains share one sample of origin, sequenced in a study of T cell responses to AZD1222 COVID-19 vaccine. Profiling relied on immunoSEQ multiplex PCR, and the TCRdb table lists in-frame clones only, not all of them. The repertoire holds some 120,000 clones, with 88% as singletons. Sequences were derived from peripheral blood, sampled on day 0 of MenACWY control vaccination. These receptors came from an adult in good health.

This rearrangement joins TRBV5-1 to TRBJ1-2; TRBD1 aligns across 8 bases. Germline V gene data show CDR1 as SGHRS and CDR2 as YFSETQ. The junction had 9 bases not matched to a gene; V was cut back by 4 bases and J by 7 bases. This CDR3 has 14 amino acids. The CDR3 sequence is CASSPSTGGRGYTF. The CDR3 DNA reads TGCGCCAGCAGCCCCTCAACAGGGGGACGTGGCTACACCTTC. Using reference TRBV5-1 and TRBJ1-2 for the parts outside the CDR3, the full variable domain is KAGVTQTPRYLIKTRGQQVTLSCSPISGHRSVSWYQQTPGQGLQFLFEYFSETQRNKGNFPGRFSGRQFSNSRSEMNVSTLELGDSALYLCASSPSTGGRGYTFGSGTRLTVV.

The chain recombines TRBV9 with TRBJ1-4, with D possibly matching TRBD1 (6 bases). Trimming shortened V by 2 bases and J by 0 bases, and 20 bases separated the two germline ends. In germline, CDR1 is SGDLS, CDR2 YYNGEE. There are 19 residues in the CDR3. CDR3 sequence reads: CASSVSGGRMTSTNEKLFF. CDR3 sequence (DNA): TGTGCCAGCAGCGTCTCCGGGGGGCGGATGACTTCAACTAATGAAAAACTGTTTTTT.

The CDR3 reads CAISVDTEAFF. In DNA form, the CDR3 reads TGTGCCATCAGTGTTGACACTGAAGCTTTCTTT. The J gene is TRBJ1-1, the V gene TRBV10-3; no clear D gene. The germline V and J ends were trimmed by 4 bases and 3 bases, with 3 bases remaining between them. CDR1 and CDR2 from the germline V gene are ENHRY and SYGVKD. This CDR3 region has 11 residues.

The chain links TRBV7-3 to TRBJ1-1; maybe TRBD1 (6 bases). V shed 1 base and J shed 5 bases, with 8 bases lying between them. Per the germline V gene, CDR1 is SGHTA and CDR2 is FQGTGA. This CDR3 spans 13 amino acids. The CDR3 nucleotides are TGTGCCAGCAGCTTAAACAGGGTAACTGAAGCTTTCTTT. Residues: CASSLNRVTEAFF.

The chain uses TRBV10-2 and TRBJ2-7; no reliable D call. Per germline, CDR1 WSHSY and CDR2 SAAADI. This CDR3 is built from 12 residues. V was cut by 4 bases and J by 5 bases, with 9 bases left in between. Here the CDR3 reads CASSGAGDEQYF. The CDR3 region has the DNA TGCGCCAGCAGTGGGGCTGGAGACGAGCAGTACTTC.

J is TRBJ1-1 and V is TRBV12-3 or TRBV12-4; weak D call: TRBD1 (5 bases). Trimming took 11 bases from V and 7 from J, leaving 14 bases between them. The CDR3 spans 11 residues. This chain's CDR3 is CASRAELEAFF. In DNA form, the CDR3 reads TGTGCCTCCAGGGCTGAGCTTGAAGCTTTCTTT.

Concerning this clone itself: This same CDR3 is encoded by further DNA sequences in the sample. V gene TRBV5-1 combines with J gene TRBJ2-7, with D unclear. Looked up from germline, CDR1 is SGHRS and CDR2 is YFSETQ. There are 12 residues in the CDR3. The V gene lost 3 bases and the J gene lost 3 bases, with 7 bases spanning the gap. The CDR3: CASSSELYEQYF. CDR3 coding DNA: TGCGCCAGCAGCTCTGAACTCTACGAGCAGTACTTC.

The V call is TRBV28, the J call TRBJ2-3; D is ambiguous. This CDR3 comprises 14 residues. Trimming pared 5 bases from V and 1 base from J, leaving 10 bases between. Germline V lookup: CDR1 MDHEN, CDR2 SYDVKM. CDR3 in DNA: TGTGCCAGCAGTCCAGAACGGGGCACAGATACGCAGTATTTT. Translated, it gives CASSPERGTDTQYF. The whole variable domain, filled in from reference TRBV28 and TRBJ2-3, reads DVKVTQSSRYLVKRTGEKVFLECVQDMDHENMFWYRQDPGLGLRLIYFSYDVKMKEKGDIPEGYSVSREKKERFSLILESASTNQTSMYLCASSPERGTDTQYFGPGTRLTVL.

The chain couples TRBV2 to TRBJ2-1; the match to TRBD2 covers 9 bases. The CDR3 consists of 15 residues. Germline assignment: CDR1 SNHLY and CDR2 FYNNEI. With V trimmed by 5 bases and J by 8 bases, 10 bases remained unmatched. The CDR3 DNA is TGTGCCAGCAGTATTAGCGGGAGAATGTGGGATGAGCAGTTCTTC. It yields the protein CASSISGRMWDEQFF.

The chain couples TRBV24-1 to TRBJ2-1; D gene ambiguous. The germline gives CDR1 KGHDR, CDR2 SFDVKD. Trimming cost V 0 bases and J 5 bases, with 13 bases left between them. This CDR3 has 16 amino acids. CDR3 amino acids: CATSDLQTTANNEQFF. The CDR3 DNA sequence: TGTGCCACCAGTGATTTGCAAACCACAGCTAACAATGAGCAGTTCTTC.

The chain links TRBV7-9 to TRBJ2-1; TRBD1 is a possible D gene (5 bases). Looked up from germline, CDR1 is SEHNR and CDR2 is FQNEAQ (reference sequence). The length of the CDR3 is 15 residues. V lost 1 base and J 3 bases, leaving 10 bases between the germline ends. The CDR3 protein is CASSLGQNLYNEQFF. CDR3 DNA sequence: TGTGCCAGCAGCTTAGGACAGAATCTCTACAATGAGCAGTTCTTC.

This chain links TRBV5-6 with TRBJ1-2, with TRBD1 identical over 7 bases. Trimming cost V 1 base and J 5 bases; bases outside gene matches: 5. The CDR3 spans 14 residues. Per the germline V gene, CDR1 is SGHDT and CDR2 is YYEEEE. The CDR3 loop reads CASSLSGTEYGYTF. The CDR3 nucleotides are TGTGCCAGCAGCTTGTCAGGGACAGAGTATGGCTACACCTTC.

This chain joins TRBV9 and TRBJ2-2, with 8 bases that match TRBD2. The CDR3 has 19 amino acids. J gave up 4 bases and V 4 bases, and 18 bases lay outside the gene matches. CDR1 is SGDLS, CDR2 YYNGEE, per germline. Written as DNA, the CDR3 is TGTGCCAGCAGCCCCCGGGGGGGACCGCAAAAAGGGTCCACCGGGGAGCTGTTTTTT. It is translated as CASSPRGGPQKGSTGELFF. The full variable domain, completed using reference TRBV9 and TRBJ2-2, is DSGVTQTPKHLITATGQRVTLRCSPRSGDLSVYWYQQSLDQGLQFLIQYYNGEERAKGNILERFSAQQFPDLHSELNLSSLELGDSALYFCASSPRGGPQKGSTGELFFGEGSRLTVL.

The V call is TRBV9, the J call TRBJ2-3, with 8 bases matching TRBD2. V dropped 0 bases and J dropped 5; count of bases not matched to a gene: 8. The CDR3 consists of 16 residues. CDR1 is SGDLS and CDR2 is YYNGEE in the germline V gene. This CDR3 reads CASSVGLANTGDTQYF. In DNA form, the CDR3 reads TGTGCCAGCAGCGTAGGACTAGCGAATACAGGAGATACGCAGTATTTT.

The chain uses TRBV24-1 and TRBJ2-1; 8 bases are shared with TRBD2. Germline CDR1 reads KGHDR; CDR2 reads SFDVKD. This CDR3 spans 14 amino acids. Trimming at V came to 8 bases and at J to 7 bases, leaving 9 bases not matched to a gene. Written as DNA, the CDR3 is TGTGCCACCAAAGCCAGCGGGAGACAGAATGAGCAGTTCTTC. Its translation is CATKASGRQNEQFF.

This clone has only a few counts. The chain is built from TRBV27 and TRBJ2-7; 7 bases are shared with TRBD1. The CDR3 loop spans 16 amino acids. Germline V gives CDR1 MNHEY, CDR2 SMNVEV (reference sequence). Germline trimming cut 5 bases from V and 2 bases from J; bases unmatched to any gene: 12. CDR3 loop: CASSLKGGGITYEQYF. In DNA form, the CDR3 reads TGTGCCAGCAGTCTGAAAGGGGGCGGAATTACCTACGAGCAGTACTTC.

The rearrangement joins TRBV30 to TRBJ2-7; 7 nucleotides agree with TRBD1. The trim removed 5 bases at V and 6 bases at J, leaving 10 bases unmatched. Germline V gene data show CDR1 as GTSNPN and CDR2 as SVGIG (reference sequence). There are 13 residues in the CDR3. The CDR3 reads CAWQATGSGEQYF. Here the CDR3 DNA reads TGTGCCTGGCAAGCGACAGGGAGCGGCGAGCAGTACTTC.

The J gene is TRBJ2-1, the V gene TRBV10-3; D not resolved. The CDR3 covers 15 residues. From germline, CDR1 is ENHRY and CDR2 SYGVKD. Between the trimmed V and J ends, which lost 2 bases and 0 bases, there was a span of 8 bases. The CDR3 here is CAISETASSYNEQFF. As DNA, the CDR3 is TGTGCCATCAGTGAGACGGCCTCCTCCTACAATGAGCAGTTCTTC.

This chain uses TRBV28 with TRBJ1-2, with D tentatively TRBD1 (5 bases). The V gene's germline CDR1 is MDHEN and CDR2 SYDVKM. This CDR3 has 14 amino acids. V was pared by 3 bases and J by 7 bases, with 15 bases between. The CDR3 loop is CASSLGPTGRGYTF. The CDR3 DNA reads as TGTGCCAGCAGTTTGGGACCAACAGGACGTGGCTACACCTTC.

The chain couples TRBV27 to TRBJ2-1, with a tentative D call TRBD2 (5 bases). The V end was cut by 5 bases, the J end by 9 bases, with 23 bases between. This CDR3 has 16 residues. From germline, CDR1 is MNHEY and CDR2 SMNVEV (reference sequence). The CDR3 spells CASSAHRDLGIAEQFF. CDR3 nucleotide sequence: TGTGCCAGCAGTGCGCACCGGGATTTAGGGATCGCTGAGCAGTTCTTC.

Written as DNA, the CDR3 is TGTGCCAGCAGCTTAAGCGAGGGCAGAGGCACTGAAGCTTTCTTT. Translating it yields CASSLSEGRGTEAFF. The genes are TRBV7-9 and TRBJ1-1; D is undetermined. The V and J ends lost 2 bases and 4 bases respectively, with 14 bases between them. The germline V gene has CDR1 SEHNR and CDR2 FQNEAQ (reference sequence). The CDR3 is 15 residues long.

The CDR3 DNA follows: TGTGCCAGCTCACCACCTGGCAGACCCCAAGAGACCCAGTACTTC. Amino acid sequence: CASSPPGRPQETQYF. This chain links TRBV18 with TRBJ2-5; unclear D gene. The ends were cut back, 0 bases at V and 1 base at J, with 9 bases in the middle. CDR1 KGHSH and CDR2 LQKENI come from the germline V gene. The CDR3 has 15 residues.

The genes are TRBV6-1 and TRBJ1-2, with D hard to call. The CDR3 consists of 13 residues. Trimming shortened V by 3 bases and J by 5 bases, and 10 bases separated the two germline ends. Germline lookup yields CDR1 MNHNS and CDR2 SASEGT. The chain's CDR3 is CASSDGRGYGYTF. The CDR3, as DNA: TGTGCCAGCAGTGATGGGAGAGGGTATGGCTACACCTTC.